The sequence of this T cell receptor (beta chain) was determined in a study of blood T cell repertoires in COVID-19 (TCRdb year 2020). The study in broad terms: Samples covering the acute and convalescent phases of COVID-19 were provided by collaborators in the United States, Italy and Spain. Where available, HLA class I and class II types were taken from metadata supplied by the sample provider and were not determined by assay-based typing. Samples were obtained from the ongoing ImmuneRACE study (first 160 participants) and from 1,200 or so subjects provided by 6 global collaborators. The prospective study material was composed of cDNA or gDNA derived from T cells, B-cell-depleted T cells, or PBMCs. The dataset comprised deeply sampled blood TCRbeta repertoires from subjects exposed to, actively infected with, or recovered from COVID-19. The repertoires were released in a freely available public database intended as a resource for research on the immune response to SARS-CoV-2. Sample metadata almost always included a de-identified subject ID, COVID-19 status, age in years and sex. Here is what the overall study found, with its caveats: How much clinical and demographic metadata was included differed by source and by participant, and the metadata was provided uncurated.

A remark on this clone: No cognate antigen has been identified for it. Base qualities are missing; no much larger clone stands one base away.

TCRbeta CDR3 regions were amplified from genomic DNA by means of the immunoSEQ Assay, a bias-controlled multiplex PCR. The paper's data handling went like this. The number of nucleated cells in each sample was estimated by amplification of reference gene primers within the assay. To quantify the absolute abundance of each unique TCRbeta CDR3 rearrangement, sequence reads were collapsed and filtered. Productive Simpson clonality was computed per sample as the square root of Simpson's diversity index over productive rearrangements. Imported from immuneACCESS, the table was reduced by TCRdb to in-frame sequences with V and J called. These copies leave out some clones; in studies compared against another copy, an unresolved V gene accounts for under half, and the cause of the remainder is not known. The V and J calls and clone size are taken from that table; D and trimming were inferred from the DNA. Across this sample there are about 260,000 clones, with 84% seen only once. Over 1.5% of the sample is held by the ten biggest clonotypes.

According to the germline V gene (reference sequence), CDR1 reads LNHDA and CDR2 reads SQIVND. V loses 6 bases at its end and J loses 9 bases; junction bases beyond the gene matches: 6. The CDR3 spans 13 residues, from the cysteine through the phenylalanine. The retained sequence is limited to the CDR3, 39 bases, with the frame set at the first base. A second Seattle source provided samples from volunteer blood donors who had recovered from COVID-19. Whole blood was collected in K2EDTA tubes by collaborating institutions according to the institutions' own protocols. For TCRbeta analysis, collaborator samples were shipped as frozen whole blood, as isolated PBMCs, or as DNA extracted from either sample type.

The rearranged segments are TRBV19 and TRBJ2-1; 9 bases in the junction line up with TRBD1. The clonotype originates from a woman aged 40 to 50 who had recovered from COVID-19. Sample: peripheral blood. The DNA sequence is as follows: TGTGCCAGTAGACGGGACAGGGAGGGTGAGCAGTTCTTC. This encodes CASRRDREGEQFF.